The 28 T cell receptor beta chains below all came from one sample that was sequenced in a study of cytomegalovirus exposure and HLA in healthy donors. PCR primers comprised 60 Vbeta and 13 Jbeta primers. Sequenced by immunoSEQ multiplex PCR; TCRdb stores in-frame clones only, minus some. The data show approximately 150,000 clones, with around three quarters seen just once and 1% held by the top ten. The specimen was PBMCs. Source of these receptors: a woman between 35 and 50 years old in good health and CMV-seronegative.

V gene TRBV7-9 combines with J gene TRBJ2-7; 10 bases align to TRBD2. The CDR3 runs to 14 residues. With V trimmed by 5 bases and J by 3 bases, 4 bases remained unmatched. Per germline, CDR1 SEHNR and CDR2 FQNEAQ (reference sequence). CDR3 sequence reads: CASSQTSGNYEQYF. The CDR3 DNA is TGTGCCAGCAGCCAAACTAGCGGGAACTACGAGCAGTACTTC.

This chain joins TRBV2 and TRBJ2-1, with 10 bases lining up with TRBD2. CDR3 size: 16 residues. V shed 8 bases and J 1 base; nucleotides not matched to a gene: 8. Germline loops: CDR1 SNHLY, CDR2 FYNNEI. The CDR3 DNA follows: TGTGCCAGCTCACTAGCGGGACCCAAATCCTACAATGAGCAGTTCTTC. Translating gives CASSLAGPKSYNEQFF.

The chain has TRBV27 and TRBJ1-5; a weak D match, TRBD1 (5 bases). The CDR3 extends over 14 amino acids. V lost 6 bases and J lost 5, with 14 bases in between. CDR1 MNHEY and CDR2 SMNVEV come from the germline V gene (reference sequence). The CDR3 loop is CASSFGGWDQPQHF. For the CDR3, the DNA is TGTGCCAGCAGCTTTGGGGGGTGGGATCAGCCCCAGCATTTT.

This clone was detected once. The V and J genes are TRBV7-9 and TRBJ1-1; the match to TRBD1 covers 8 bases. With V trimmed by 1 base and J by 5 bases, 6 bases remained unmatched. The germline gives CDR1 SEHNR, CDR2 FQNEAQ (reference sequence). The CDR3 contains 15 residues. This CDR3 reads CASSLVPQGATEAFF. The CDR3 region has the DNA TGTGCCAGCAGCTTAGTCCCCCAGGGGGCTACTGAAGCTTTCTTT.

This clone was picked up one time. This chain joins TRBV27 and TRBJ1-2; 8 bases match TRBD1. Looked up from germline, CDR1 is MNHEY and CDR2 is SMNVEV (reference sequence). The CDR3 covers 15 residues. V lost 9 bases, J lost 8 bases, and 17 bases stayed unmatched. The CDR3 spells CASRGRRTGLGGYTF. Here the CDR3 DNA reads TGTGCCAGTCGAGGTCGGAGGACAGGGCTAGGCGGCTACACCTTC.

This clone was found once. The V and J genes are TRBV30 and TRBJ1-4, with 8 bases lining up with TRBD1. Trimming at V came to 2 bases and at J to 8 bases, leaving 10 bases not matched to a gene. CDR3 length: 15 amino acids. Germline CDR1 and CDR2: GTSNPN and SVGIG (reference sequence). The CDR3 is CAWSLPTGVKEKLFF. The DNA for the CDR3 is TGTGCCTGGAGTCTACCGACAGGGGTAAAAGAAAAACTGTTTTTT.

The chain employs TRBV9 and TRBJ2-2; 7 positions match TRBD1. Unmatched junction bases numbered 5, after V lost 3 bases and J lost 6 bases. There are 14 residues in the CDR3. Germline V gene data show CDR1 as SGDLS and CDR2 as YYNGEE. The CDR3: CASSATGIPGELFF. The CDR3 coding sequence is TGTGCCAGCAGCGCGACAGGGATACCCGGGGAGCTGTTTTTT.

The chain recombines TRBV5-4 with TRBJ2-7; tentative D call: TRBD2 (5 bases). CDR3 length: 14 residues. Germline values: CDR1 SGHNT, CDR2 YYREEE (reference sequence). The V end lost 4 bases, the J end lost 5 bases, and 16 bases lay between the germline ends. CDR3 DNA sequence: TGTGCCAGCAGCCTTGGAGGCCCCCGGGACGAGCAGTACTTC. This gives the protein CASSLGGPRDEQYF.

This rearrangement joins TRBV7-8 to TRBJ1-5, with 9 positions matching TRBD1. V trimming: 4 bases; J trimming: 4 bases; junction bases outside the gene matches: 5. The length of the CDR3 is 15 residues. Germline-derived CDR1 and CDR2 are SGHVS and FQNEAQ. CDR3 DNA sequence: TGTGCCAGCAGCTCCACAGGGGGCCCAAATCAGCCCCAGCATTTT. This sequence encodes CASSSTGGPNQPQHF. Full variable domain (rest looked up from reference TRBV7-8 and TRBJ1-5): GAGVSQSPRYKVAKRGQDVALRCDPISGHVSLFWYQQALGQGPEFLTYFQNEAQLDKSGLPSDRFFAERPEGSVSTLKIQRTQQEDSAVYLCASSSTGGPNQPQHFGDGTRLSIL.

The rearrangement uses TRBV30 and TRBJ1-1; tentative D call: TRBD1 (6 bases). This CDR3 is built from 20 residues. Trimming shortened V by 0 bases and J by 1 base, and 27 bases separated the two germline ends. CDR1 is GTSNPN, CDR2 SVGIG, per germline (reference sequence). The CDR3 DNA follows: TGTGCCTGGAGTGTAGTGCAGCCTTGGGGGCCAGCGAGGGGGAACACTGAAGCTTTCTTT. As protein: CAWSVVQPWGPARGNTEAFF.

The CDR3 DNA reads TGTGCCAGCAGCTTGGAGGGGGGGCCTCGACCCTTCACAGATACGCAGTATTTT. Translating gives CASSLEGGPRPFTDTQYF. The V call is TRBV5-5, the J call TRBJ2-3; D possibly corresponds to TRBD2 (7 bases). The V end lost 0 bases, the J end lost 2 bases, and 19 bases lay between the germline ends. Germline CDR1 is SGHKS and CDR2 is YYEKEE (reference sequence). CDR3 size: 18 residues. Full variable domain (outside the CDR3, taken from reference TRBV5-5 and TRBJ2-3): DAGVTQSPTHLIKTRGQQVTLRCSPISGHKSVSWYQQVLGQGPQFIFQYYEKEERGRGNFPDRFSARQFPNYSSELNVNALLLGDSALYLCASSLEGGPRPFTDTQYFGPGTRLTVL.

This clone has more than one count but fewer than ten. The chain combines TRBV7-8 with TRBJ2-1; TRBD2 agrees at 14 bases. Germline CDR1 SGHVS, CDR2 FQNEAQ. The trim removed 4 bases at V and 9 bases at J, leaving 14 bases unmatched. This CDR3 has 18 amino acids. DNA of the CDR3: TGTGCCAGCAGCTCAAGCTTACCGGGACTAGCGGGAGTAGTTGAGCAGTTCTTC. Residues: CASSSSLPGLAGVVEQFF.

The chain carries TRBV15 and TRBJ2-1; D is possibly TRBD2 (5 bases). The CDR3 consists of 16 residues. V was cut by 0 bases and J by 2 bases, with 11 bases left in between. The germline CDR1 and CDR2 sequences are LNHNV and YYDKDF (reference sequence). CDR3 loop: CATSRDLLDPYNEQFF. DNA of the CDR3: TGTGCCACCAGCAGAGATCTACTAGATCCCTACAATGAGCAGTTCTTC.

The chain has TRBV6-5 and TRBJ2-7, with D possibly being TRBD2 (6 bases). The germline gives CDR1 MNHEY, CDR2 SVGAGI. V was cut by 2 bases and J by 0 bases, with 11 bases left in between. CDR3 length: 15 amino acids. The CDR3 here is CASSYEAGSSYEQYF. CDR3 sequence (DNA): TGTGCCAGCAGTTACGAGGCGGGGAGCTCCTACGAGCAGTACTTC.

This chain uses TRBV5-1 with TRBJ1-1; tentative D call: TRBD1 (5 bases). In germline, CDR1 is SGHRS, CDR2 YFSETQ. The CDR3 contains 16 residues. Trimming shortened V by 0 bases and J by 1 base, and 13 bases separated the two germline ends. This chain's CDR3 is CASSLGGGKANTEAFF. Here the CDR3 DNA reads TGCGCCAGCAGCTTGGGCGGGGGGAAGGCGAACACTGAAGCTTTCTTT.

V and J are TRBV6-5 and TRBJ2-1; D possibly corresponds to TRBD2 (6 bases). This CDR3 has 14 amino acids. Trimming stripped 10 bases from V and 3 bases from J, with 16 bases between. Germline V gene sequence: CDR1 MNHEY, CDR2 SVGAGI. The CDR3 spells CATNGRGRYNEQFF. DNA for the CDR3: TGTGCCACAAACGGGAGAGGGCGCTACAATGAGCAGTTCTTC.

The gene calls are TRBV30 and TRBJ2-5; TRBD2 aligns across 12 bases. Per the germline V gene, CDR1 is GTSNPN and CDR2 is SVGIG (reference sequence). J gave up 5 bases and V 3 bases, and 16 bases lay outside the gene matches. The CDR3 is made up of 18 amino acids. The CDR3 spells CAWSSKFRTSGGTETQYF. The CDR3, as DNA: TGTGCCTGGAGCAGTAAATTTCGAACTAGCGGGGGGACCGAGACCCAGTACTTC.

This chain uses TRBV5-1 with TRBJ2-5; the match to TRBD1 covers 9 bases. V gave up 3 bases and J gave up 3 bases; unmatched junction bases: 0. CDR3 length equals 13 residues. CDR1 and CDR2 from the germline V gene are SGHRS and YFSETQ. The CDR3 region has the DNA TGCGCCAGCAGCTGGACAGGGGAAGAGACCCAGTACTTC. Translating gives CASSWTGEETQYF.

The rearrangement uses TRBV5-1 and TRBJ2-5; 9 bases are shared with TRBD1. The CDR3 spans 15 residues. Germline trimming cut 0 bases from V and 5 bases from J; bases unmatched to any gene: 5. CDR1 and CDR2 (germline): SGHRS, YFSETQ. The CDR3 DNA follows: TGCGCCAGCAGCTTGGCGACAGGGGGGGAGGAGACCCAGTACTTC. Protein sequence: CASSLATGGEETQYF.

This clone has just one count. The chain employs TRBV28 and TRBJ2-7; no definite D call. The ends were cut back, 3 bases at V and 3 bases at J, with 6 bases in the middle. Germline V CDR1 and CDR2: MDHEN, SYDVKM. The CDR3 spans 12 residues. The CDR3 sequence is CASSLKLYEQYF. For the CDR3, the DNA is TGTGCCAGCAGTTTGAAGCTCTACGAGCAGTACTTC.

CDR3: CASPRDSGYGYTF. The CDR3 DNA reads as TGTGCCAGCCCCCGGGACAGTGGCTATGGCTACACCTTC. V and J are TRBV30 and TRBJ1-2; TRBD1 aligns across 7 bases. The CDR3 sequence is 13 residues long. With V trimmed by 8 bases and J by 4 bases, 10 bases remained unmatched. Germline CDR1 GTSNPN, CDR2 SVGIG (reference sequence).

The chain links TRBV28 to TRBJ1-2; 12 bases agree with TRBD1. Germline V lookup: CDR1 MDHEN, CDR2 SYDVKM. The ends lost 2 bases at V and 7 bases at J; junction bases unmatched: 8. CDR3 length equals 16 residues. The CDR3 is CASSLVLGGQGAGYTF. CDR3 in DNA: TGTGCCAGCAGTTTAGTCCTGGGGGGACAGGGGGCTGGCTACACCTTC.

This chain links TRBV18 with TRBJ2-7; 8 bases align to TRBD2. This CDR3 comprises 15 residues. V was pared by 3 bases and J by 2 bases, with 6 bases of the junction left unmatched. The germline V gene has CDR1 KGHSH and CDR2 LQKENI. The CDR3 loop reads CASSPPGTSTYEQYF. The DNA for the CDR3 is TGTGCCAGCTCACCGCCCGGGACTAGTACCTACGAGCAGTACTTC.

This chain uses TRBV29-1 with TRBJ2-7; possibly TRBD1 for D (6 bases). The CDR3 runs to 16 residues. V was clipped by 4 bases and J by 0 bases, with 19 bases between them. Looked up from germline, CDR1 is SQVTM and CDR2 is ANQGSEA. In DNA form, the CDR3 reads TGCAGCGTTGGAGACGCCAGGGGTGGGAGCTCCTACGAGCAGTACTTC. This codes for CSVGDARGGSSYEQYF.

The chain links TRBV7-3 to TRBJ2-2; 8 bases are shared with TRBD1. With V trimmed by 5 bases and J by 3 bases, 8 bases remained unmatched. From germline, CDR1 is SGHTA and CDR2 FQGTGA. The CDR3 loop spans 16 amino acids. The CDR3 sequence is CASSGRGQGYTGELFF. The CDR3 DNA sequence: TGTGCCAGCAGCGGTAGAGGACAGGGTTACACCGGGGAGCTGTTTTTT.

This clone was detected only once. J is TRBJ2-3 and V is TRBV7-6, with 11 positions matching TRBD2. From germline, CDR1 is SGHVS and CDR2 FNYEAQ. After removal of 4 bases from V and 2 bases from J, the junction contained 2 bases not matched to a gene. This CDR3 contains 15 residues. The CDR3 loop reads CASSSTSGTTDTQYF. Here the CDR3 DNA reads TGTGCCAGCAGCTCGACTAGCGGGACCACAGATACGCAGTATTTT.

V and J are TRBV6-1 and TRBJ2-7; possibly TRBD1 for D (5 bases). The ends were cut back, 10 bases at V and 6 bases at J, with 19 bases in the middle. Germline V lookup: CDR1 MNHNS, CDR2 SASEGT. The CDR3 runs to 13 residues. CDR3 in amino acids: CATQGFLSSEQYF. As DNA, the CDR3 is TGTGCCACCCAGGGTTTCTTATCGAGCGAGCAGTACTTC.

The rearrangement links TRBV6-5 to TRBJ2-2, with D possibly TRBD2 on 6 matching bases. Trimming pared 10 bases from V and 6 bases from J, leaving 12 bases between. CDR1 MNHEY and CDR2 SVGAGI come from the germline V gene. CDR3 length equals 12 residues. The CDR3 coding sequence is TGTGCCACCATGGAGGGGCCCGGGGAGCTGTTTTTT. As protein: CATMEGPGELFF.